These 6 T cell receptor beta chains were all obtained from the same sample, sequenced in a study of response to subunit inactivated influenza vaccine. TCRdb re-called the RT-PCR reads with MiXCR, one entry per CDR3 protein. This table holds just over 300,000 distinct CDR3 sequences, roughly a fifth found once. The sample consisted of PBMCs from blood, taken roughly 20 months after vaccination. The receptor set was obtained from a man aged 45 to 70 who received an inactivated influenza vaccine.

The chain carries TRBV5-1 and TRBJ1-2; D is perhaps TRBD1 (5 bases). CDR3 size: 14 residues. V was clipped by 0 bases and J by 4 bases, with 10 bases between them. CDR1 is SGHRS, CDR2 YFSETQ, per germline. The CDR3 DNA follows: TGCGCCAGCAGCTTGGGGGGCTTCGTCTATGGCTACACCTTC. Encoded protein: CASSLGGFVYGYTF.

A few counts support this clonotype. V usage is TRBV6-1 and J usage is TRBJ1-6; 8 bases map to TRBD1. The length of the CDR3 is 16 residues. In germline, CDR1 is MNHNS, CDR2 SASEGT. V was pared by 6 bases and J by 5 bases, with 9 bases of the junction left unmatched. The CDR3 is CASRRKPTGDNSPLHF. The CDR3 bases are TGTGCCAGCAGACGAAAACCGACAGGGGATAATTCACCCCTCCACTTT.

There are many counts of this clonotype. The rearrangement joins TRBV3-1 to TRBJ1-4; no definite D call. Trimming removed 1 base at V and 7 bases at J, with 1 base between. Germline CDR1 is LGHDT and CDR2 is YNNKEL (reference sequence). The CDR3 totals 11 residues. The CDR3 DNA follows: TGTGCCAGCAGCCAAGGTGAAAAACTGTTTTTT. This gives the protein CASSQGEKLFF.

The CDR3 loop is CASSHRDVEGELFF. The CDR3, as DNA: TGCGCCAGCAGCCATAGGGACGTCGAGGGGGAGCTGTTTTTT. V usage is TRBV4-1 and J usage is TRBJ2-2; D possibly matches TRBD1 or TRBD2 (5 bases each). The CDR3 is made up of 14 amino acids. Germline assignment: CDR1 MGHRA and CDR2 YSYEKL. Trimming pared 3 bases from V and 8 bases from J, leaving 13 bases between.

The chain uses TRBV7-2 and TRBJ2-1; TRBD1 matches at 7 bases. Per germline, CDR1 SGHTA and CDR2 FQGNSA. The length of the CDR3 is 14 residues. V shed 3 bases, J shed 4 bases, and the junction held 3 bases outside the gene matches. CDR3 nucleotide sequence: TGTGCCAGCAGCTTCCGGACAGGATACAATGAGCAGTTCTTC. Its translation is CASSFRTGYNEQFF. The full variable domain, its missing parts supplied by reference TRBV7-2 and TRBJ2-1, is GAGVSQSPSNKVTEKGKDVELRCDPISGHTALYWYRQSLGQGLEFLIYFQGNSAPDKSGLPSDRFSAERTGGSVSTLTIQRTQQEDSAVYLCASSFRTGYNEQFFGPGTRLTVL.

This clonotype is categorized as medium-sized. The genes are TRBV7-8 and TRBJ2-2; 12 bases are shared with TRBD1. Unmatched junction bases numbered 16, after V lost 4 bases and J lost 4 bases. In germline, CDR1 is SGHVS, CDR2 FQNEAQ. The CDR3 extends over 20 amino acids. The DNA of the CDR3 is TGTGCCAGCAGCTGGAGGTTTGGGACAGGGGGCGAGTACGGCACCGGGGAGCTGTTTTTT. It yields the protein CASSWRFGTGGEYGTGELFF.